This T cell receptor beta chain was recovered during a study of human T cells and chemical hapten exposure. Remarks on this clonotype: The antigen remains undetermined.

Findings and caveats of the study: In the PT1 data, expanded TCR counts showed a positive correlation with patch test score.

In the library, unique molecular identifiers were attached to individual cDNA molecules. Via MiXCR, TCRdb re-called the RACE reads, giving one row per CDR3 protein. This sample has 110,000 to 150,000 distinct CDR3 sequences, with 12% found just once. Germline CDR1 and CDR2: KGHSH and LQKENI. V lost 2 bases, J lost 2 bases, and 10 bases lay in between. CDR3 length: 15 residues. Time point described: patch test 2, 6 weeks after DPC sensitization. Regarding treatment: therapeutic diphenylcyclopropenone sensitization with weekly scalp DPC. Ahead of applying each patch test, blood was sampled. The total RNA was obtained from whole blood that was not fractionated.

The origin of this receptor is a woman aged 45-65 years with alopecia areata. Some clones in this sample may be carry-over from other donors' samples. The material sequenced was whole blood, taken in connection with sensitization to the hapten diphenylcyclopropenone (DPC). This chain uses TRBV18 with TRBJ2-1, with D unclear. CDR3 coding DNA: TGTGCCAGCTCACCAACAACAGCAACCTACAATGAGCAGTTCTTC. This encodes CASSPTTATYNEQFF.